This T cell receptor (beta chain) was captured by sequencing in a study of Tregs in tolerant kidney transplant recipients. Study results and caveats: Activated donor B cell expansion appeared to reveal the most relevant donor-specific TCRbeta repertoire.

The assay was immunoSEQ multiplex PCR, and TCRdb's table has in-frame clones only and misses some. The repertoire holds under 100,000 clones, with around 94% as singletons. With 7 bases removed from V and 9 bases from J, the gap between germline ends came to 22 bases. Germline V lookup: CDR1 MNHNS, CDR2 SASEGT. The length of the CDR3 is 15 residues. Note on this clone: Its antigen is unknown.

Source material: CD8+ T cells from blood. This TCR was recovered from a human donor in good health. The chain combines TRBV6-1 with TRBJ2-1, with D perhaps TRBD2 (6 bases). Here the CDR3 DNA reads TGTGCCAGCACCGAAGGAGCAGGGACTTCGGCTGAGCAGTTCTTC. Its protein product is CASTEGAGTSAEQFF.